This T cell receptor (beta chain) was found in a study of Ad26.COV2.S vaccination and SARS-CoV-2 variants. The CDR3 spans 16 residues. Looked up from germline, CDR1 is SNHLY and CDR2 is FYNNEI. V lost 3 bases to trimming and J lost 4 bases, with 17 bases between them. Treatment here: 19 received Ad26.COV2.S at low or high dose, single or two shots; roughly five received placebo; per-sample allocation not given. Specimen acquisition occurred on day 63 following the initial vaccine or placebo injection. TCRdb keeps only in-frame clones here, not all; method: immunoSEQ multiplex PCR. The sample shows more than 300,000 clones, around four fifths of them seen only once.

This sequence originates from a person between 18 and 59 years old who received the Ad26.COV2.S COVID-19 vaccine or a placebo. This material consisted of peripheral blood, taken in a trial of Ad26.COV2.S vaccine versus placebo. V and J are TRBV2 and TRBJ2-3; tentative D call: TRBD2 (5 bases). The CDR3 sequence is CASSEPGGSHPDTQYF. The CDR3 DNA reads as TGTGCCAGCAGTGAGCCCGGAGGCTCCCACCCAGATACGCAGTATTTT. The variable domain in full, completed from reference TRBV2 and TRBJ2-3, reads EPEVTQTPSHQVTQMGQEVILRCVPISNHLYFYWYRQILGQKVEFLVSFYNNEISEKSEIFDDQFSVERPDGSNFTLKIRSTKLEDSAMYFCASSEPGGSHPDTQYFGPGTRLTVL.